This T cell receptor beta chain derives from a study of blood T cell repertoires in COVID-19. Looking at the study overall: Acute and convalescent COVID-19 specimens originated in the United States, Italy and Spain. Sources were T cells, B-cell-depleted T cells, or PBMCs; the material itself was cDNA or gDNA.

Per the original data handling: Amplifying reference gene primers gave estimates of nucleated cell counts. TCRdb keeps only in-frame clones here, not all; method: immunoSEQ multiplex PCR. V and J calls and clone size come straight from that table; D and trimming were deduced from the DNA. The repertoire holds some 390,000 clones, roughly 86% seen once, with around 3% in the top ten. The sequencing input was peripheral blood. This sequence originates from a human donor in a cohort sampled during active COVID-19.

CDR3 DNA: TGTGCCAGCAGTTACACCGGGCAGCAGGGGACTGAAGCTTTCTTT. It is translated as CASSYTGQQGTEAFF. The chain carries TRBV6-5 and TRBJ1-1; D possibly corresponds to TRBD1 (6 bases). The germline V gene encodes CDR1 MNHEY and CDR2 SVGAGI. With 2 bases removed from V and 5 bases from J, the gap between germline ends came to 15 bases. The CDR3 is 15 amino acids.